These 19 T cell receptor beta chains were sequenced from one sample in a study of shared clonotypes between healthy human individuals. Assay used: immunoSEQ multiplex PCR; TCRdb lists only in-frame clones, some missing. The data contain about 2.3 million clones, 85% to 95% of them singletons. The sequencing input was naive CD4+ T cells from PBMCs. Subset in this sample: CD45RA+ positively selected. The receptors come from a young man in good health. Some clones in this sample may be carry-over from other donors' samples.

The CDR3 sequence: CASSLVRTGASSGNTIYF. Here the CDR3 DNA reads TGTGCCAGCAGCTTAGTTAGGACAGGGGCTTCCTCTGGAAACACCATATATTTT. The chain couples TRBV7-8 to TRBJ1-3; 9 bases match TRBD1. The V segment lost 1 base and the J segment 0 bases; nucleotides outside the gene matches: 7. CDR1 is SGHVS and CDR2 is FQNEAQ in the germline V gene. The CDR3 has 18 amino acids.

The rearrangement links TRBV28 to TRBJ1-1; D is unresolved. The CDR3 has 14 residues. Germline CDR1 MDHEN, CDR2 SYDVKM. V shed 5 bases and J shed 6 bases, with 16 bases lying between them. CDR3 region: CASSPGWGIPEAFF. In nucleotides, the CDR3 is TGTGCCAGCAGTCCGGGGTGGGGTATCCCTGAAGCTTTCTTT.

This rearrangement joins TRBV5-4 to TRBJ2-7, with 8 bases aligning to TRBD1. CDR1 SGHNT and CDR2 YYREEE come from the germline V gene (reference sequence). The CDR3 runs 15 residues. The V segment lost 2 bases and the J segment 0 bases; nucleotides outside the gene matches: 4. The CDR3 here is CASSFAGTGSYEQYF. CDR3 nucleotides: TGTGCCAGCAGCTTTGCCGGGACAGGCTCCTACGAGCAGTACTTC.

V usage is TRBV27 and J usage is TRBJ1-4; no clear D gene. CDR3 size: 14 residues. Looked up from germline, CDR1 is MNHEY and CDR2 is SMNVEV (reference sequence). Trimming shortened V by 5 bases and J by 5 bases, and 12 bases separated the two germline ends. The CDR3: CASSPGWNNEKLFF. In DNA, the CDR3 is TGTGCCAGCAGTCCCGGTTGGAACAATGAAAAACTGTTTTTT.

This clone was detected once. CDR3 sequence (DNA): TGTGCCAGCAGCTTGGTTGCAGGGGCGGTGGCCGGGGAGCTGTTTTTT. Its protein product is CASSLVAGAVAGELFF. The J gene is TRBJ2-2, the V gene TRBV5-4; a possible D gene is TRBD1 (6 bases). V lost 0 bases, J lost 6 bases, and 15 bases lay in between. Germline V CDR1 and CDR2: SGHNT, YYREEE (reference sequence). This CDR3 is 16 amino acids long.

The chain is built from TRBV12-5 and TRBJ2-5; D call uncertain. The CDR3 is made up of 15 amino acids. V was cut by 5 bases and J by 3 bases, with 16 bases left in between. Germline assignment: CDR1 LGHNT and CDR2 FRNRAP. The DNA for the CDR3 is TGTGCTAGTGGTGTAGGAACCAGGACCGAAGAGACCCAGTACTTC. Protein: CASGVGTRTEETQYF.

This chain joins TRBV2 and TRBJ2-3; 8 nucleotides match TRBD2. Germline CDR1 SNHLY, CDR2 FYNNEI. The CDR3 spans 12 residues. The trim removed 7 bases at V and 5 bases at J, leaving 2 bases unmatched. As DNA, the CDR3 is TGTGCCAGCAACCTAGCGGGAGATACGCAGTATTTT. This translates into CASNLAGDTQYF.

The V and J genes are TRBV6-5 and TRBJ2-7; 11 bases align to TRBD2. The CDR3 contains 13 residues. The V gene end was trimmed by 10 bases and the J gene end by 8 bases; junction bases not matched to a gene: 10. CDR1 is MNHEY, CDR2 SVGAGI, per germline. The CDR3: CATKLAGDRQQYF. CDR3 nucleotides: TGTGCCACCAAACTAGCGGGAGATCGCCAGCAGTACTTC.

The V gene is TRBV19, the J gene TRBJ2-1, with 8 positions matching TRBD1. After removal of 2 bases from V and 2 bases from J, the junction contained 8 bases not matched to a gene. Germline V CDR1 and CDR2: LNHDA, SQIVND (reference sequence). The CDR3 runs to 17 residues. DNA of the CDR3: TGTGCCAGTAGTATAATTAGAGGGACAGGTCCCTACAATGAGCAGTTCTTC. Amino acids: CASSIIRGTGPYNEQFF.

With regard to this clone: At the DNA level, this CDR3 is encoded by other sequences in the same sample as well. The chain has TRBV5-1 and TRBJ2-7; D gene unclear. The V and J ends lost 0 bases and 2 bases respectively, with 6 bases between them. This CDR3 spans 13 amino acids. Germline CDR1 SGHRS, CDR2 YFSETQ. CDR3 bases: TGCGCCAGCAGCTTGGGAGCACCCTACGAGCAGTACTTC. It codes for CASSLGAPYEQYF.

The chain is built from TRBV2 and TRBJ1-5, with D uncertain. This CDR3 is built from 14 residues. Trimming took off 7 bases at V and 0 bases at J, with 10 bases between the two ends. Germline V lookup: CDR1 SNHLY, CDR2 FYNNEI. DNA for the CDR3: TGTGCCAGCAAAGGCCCGTATAGCAATCAGCCCCAGCATTTT. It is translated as CASKGPYSNQPQHF.

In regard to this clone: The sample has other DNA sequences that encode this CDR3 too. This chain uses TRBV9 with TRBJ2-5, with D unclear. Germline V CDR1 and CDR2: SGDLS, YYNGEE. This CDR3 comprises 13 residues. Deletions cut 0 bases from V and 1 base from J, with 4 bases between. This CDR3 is CASSVDLQETQYF. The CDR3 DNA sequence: TGTGCCAGCAGCGTAGATCTCCAAGAGACCCAGTACTTC.

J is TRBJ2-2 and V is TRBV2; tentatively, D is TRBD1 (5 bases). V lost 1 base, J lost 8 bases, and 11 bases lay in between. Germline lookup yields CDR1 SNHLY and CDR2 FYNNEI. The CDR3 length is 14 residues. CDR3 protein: CASSEVGPPGELFF. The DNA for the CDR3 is TGTGCCAGCAGTGAAGTGGGGCCCCCGGGGGAGCTGTTTTTT.

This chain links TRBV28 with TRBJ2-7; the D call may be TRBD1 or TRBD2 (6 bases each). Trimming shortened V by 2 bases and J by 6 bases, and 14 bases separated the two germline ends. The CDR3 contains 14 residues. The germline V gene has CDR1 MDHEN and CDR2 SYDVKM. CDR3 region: CASSLGGLRGEQYF. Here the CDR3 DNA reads TGTGCCAGCAGTTTAGGGGGGCTCAGGGGCGAGCAGTACTTC.

CDR3 region: CASRKTEPYEQYF. CDR3 DNA sequence: TGTGCCAGCAGGAAGACAGAACCCTACGAGCAGTACTTC. This chain links TRBV6-1 with TRBJ2-7; D may be TRBD1 (5 bases). Trimming removed 6 bases from V and 2 bases from J, with 11 bases in between. Looked up from germline, CDR1 is MNHNS and CDR2 is SASEGT. The CDR3 runs to 13 residues.

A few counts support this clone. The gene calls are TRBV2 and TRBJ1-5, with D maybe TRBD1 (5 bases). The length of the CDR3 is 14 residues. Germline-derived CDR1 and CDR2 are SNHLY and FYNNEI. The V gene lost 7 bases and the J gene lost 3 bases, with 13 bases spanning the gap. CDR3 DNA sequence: TGTGCCAGCACCAGGACAAGGAACAATCAGCCCCAGCATTTT. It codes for CASTRTRNNQPQHF.

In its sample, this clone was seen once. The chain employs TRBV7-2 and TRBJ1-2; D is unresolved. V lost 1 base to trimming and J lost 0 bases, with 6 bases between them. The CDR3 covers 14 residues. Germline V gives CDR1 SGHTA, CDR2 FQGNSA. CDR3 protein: CASSLGAANYGYTF. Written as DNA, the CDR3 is TGTGCCAGCAGCTTAGGGGCAGCTAACTATGGCTACACCTTC.

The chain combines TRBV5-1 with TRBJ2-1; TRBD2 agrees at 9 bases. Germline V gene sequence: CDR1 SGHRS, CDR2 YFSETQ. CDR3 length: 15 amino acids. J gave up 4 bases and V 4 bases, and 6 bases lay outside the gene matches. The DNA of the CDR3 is TGCGCCAGCAGCCGAATAGCGGGGGCGTACAATGAGCAGTTCTTC. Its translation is CASSRIAGAYNEQFF.

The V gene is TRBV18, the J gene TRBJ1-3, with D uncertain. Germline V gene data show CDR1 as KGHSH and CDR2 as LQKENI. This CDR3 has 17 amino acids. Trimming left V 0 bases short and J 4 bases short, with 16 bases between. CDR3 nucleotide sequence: TGTGCCAGCTCACCACCGGACCGGGCCGAGGGAGGAAACACCATATATTTT. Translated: CASSPPDRAEGGNTIYF.